This T cell receptor beta chain was captured by sequencing in a study of blood T cell repertoires in COVID-19. Background on the study: In each case, the material was cDNA or gDNA derived from T cells, B-cell-depleted T cells, or PBMCs.

Cohorts were determined from participant-reported clinical history. Either two negative PCRs, clearance, or symptom resolution qualified Cohort 3 donors as recovered. The table came from immunoSEQ multiplex PCR; TCRdb's copy has only in-frame clones and leaves some out. The repertoire holds some 530,000 clones, with roughly nine tenths as singletons. The CDR3 spans 15 residues. Germline V gene sequence: CDR1 SGDLS, CDR2 YYNGEE. The ends were cut back, 0 bases at V and 1 base at J, with 10 bases in the middle. This sequence joins TRBV9 and TRBJ1-1, with D possibly TRBD1 on 5 matching bases. The specimen was PBMCs or T cells enriched from blood (not recorded which). This sequence was found in a woman aged 60-70 years who had recovered from COVID-19. In DNA, the CDR3 is TGTGCCAGCAGCGTAGATGGGGGAGGGAACACTGAAGCTTTCTTT. Encoded protein: CASSVDGGGNTEAFF.